This section outlines one T cell receptor (beta chain) sequence together with its context. In the authors' methods: The assay estimated nucleated cells by amplifying reference gene primers. Only in-frame clones appear in the TCRdb table, and some are missing; sequencing was by immunoSEQ multiplex PCR. That table gives V, J and clone size, and the DNA gave D and trimming. The table lists about 210,000 clones, around nine tenths of them singletons, with approximately 2.9% in the top ten. These data are taken from a study of blood T cell repertoires in COVID-19. Turning to the study itself: Acute and convalescent COVID-19 samples came from the United States, Italy and Spain. T cells, B-cell-depleted T cells, or PBMCs provided the cDNA or gDNA that served as material.

Germline V lookup: CDR1 MNHEY, CDR2 SVGAGI. The length of the CDR3 is 15 residues. V shed 3 bases and J shed 6 bases, with 14 bases lying between them. The sample consisted of peripheral blood. J is TRBJ2-2 and V is TRBV6-5; D not resolved. This clonotype was obtained from a man aged 55 to 70 with acute or convalescent COVID-19. This CDR3 reads CASSYSLRFPGELFF. DNA of the CDR3: TGTGCCAGCAGTTATAGTTTGAGGTTTCCCGGGGAGCTGTTTTTT.